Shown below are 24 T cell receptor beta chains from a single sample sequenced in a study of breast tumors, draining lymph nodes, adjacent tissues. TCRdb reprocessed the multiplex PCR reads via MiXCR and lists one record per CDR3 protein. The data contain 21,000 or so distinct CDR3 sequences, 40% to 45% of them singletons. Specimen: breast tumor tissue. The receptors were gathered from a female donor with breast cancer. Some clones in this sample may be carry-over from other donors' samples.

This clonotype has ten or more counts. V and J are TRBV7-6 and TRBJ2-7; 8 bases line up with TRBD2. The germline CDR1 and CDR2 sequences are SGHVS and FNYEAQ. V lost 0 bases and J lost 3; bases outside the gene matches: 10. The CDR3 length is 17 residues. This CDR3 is CASSLAPTSGGFYEQYF. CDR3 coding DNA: TGTGCCAGCAGCTTAGCCCCCACCAGCGGGGGTTTCTACGAGCAGTACTTC.

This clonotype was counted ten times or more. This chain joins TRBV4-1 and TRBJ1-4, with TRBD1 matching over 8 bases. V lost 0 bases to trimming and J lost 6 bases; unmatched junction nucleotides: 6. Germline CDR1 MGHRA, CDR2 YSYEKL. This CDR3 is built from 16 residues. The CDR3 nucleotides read TGCGCCAGCAGCCAAGATCTCTCACAGGGGGATGAAAAACTGTTTTTT. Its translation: CASSQDLSQGDEKLFF.

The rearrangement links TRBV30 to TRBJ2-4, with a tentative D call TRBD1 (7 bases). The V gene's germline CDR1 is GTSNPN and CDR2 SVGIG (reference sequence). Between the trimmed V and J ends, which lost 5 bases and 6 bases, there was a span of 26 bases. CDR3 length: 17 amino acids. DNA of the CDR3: TGTGCCTGGCTCCCAGGGGGGTCGCTGACTGGGAGAAACATTCAGTACTTC. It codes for CAWLPGGSLTGRNIQYF.

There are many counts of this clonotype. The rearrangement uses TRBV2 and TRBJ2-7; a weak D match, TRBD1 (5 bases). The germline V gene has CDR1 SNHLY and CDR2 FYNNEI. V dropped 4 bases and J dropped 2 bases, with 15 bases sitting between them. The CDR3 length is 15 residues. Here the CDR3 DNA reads TGTGCCAGCAGTGTAGGGCAGGGCCAACCCTACGAGCAGTACTTC. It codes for CASSVGQGQPYEQYF.

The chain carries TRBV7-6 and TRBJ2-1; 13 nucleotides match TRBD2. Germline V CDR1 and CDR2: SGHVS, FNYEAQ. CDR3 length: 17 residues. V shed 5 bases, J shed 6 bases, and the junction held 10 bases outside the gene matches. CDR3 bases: TGTGCCAGCAGCGGAGGGCCGGGACTAGCGGGACGCAATGAGCAGTTCTTC. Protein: CASSGGPGLAGRNEQFF.

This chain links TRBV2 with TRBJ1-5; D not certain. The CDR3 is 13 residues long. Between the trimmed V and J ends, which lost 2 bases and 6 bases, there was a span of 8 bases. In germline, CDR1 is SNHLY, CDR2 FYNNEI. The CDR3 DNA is TGTGCCAGCAGTGAATCGGAGGTTCAGCCCCAGCATTTT. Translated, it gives CASSESEVQPQHF.

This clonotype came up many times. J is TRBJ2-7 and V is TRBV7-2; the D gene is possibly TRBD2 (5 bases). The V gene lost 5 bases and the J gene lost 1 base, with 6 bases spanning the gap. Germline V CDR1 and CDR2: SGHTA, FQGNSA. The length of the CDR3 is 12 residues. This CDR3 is CASSEGSYEQYF. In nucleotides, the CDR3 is TGTGCCAGCAGCGAGGGATCCTACGAGCAGTACTTC.

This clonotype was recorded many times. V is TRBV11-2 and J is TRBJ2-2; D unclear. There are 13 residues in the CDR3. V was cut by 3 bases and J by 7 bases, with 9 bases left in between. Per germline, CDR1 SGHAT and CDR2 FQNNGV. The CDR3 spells CASSFGSGGELFF. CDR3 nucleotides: TGTGCCAGCAGCTTTGGTTCTGGCGGGGAGCTGTTTTTT.

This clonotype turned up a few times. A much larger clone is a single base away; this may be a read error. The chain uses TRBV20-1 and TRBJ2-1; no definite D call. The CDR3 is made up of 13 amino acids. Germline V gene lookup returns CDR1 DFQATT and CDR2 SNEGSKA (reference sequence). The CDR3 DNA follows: TGCAGTGCTCCCTGGACCCTTGGCAATGCGCAGTTCTTC. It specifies CSAPWTLGNAQFF.

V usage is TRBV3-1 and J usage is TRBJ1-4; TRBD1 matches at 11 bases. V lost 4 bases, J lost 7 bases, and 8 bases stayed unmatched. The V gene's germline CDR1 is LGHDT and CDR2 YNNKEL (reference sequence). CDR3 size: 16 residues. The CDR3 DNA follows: TGTGCCAGCAGCCCTCAACCCGGGACAGGGGGTGAAAAACTGTTTTTT. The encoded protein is CASSPQPGTGGEKLFF.

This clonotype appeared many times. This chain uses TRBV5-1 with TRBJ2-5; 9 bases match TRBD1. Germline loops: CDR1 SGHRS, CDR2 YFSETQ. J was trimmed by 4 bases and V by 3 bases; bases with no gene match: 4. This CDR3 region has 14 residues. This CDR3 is CASSYDRGGETQYF. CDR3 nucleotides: TGCGCCAGCAGCTATGACAGGGGGGGAGAGACCCAGTACTTC.

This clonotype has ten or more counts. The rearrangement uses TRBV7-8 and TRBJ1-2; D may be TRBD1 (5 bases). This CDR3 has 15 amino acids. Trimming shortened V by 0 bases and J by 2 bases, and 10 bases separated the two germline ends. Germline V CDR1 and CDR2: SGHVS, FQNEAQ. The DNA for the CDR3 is TGTGCCAGCAGCTTAGCGGGGGGGGGAAACTATGGCTACACCTTC. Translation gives CASSLAGGGNYGYTF. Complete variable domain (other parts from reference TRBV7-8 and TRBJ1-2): GAGVSQSPRYKVAKRGQDVALRCDPISGHVSLFWYQQALGQGPEFLTYFQNEAQLDKSGLPSDRFFAERPEGSVSTLKIQRTQQEDSAVYLCASSLAGGGNYGYTFGSGTRLTVV.

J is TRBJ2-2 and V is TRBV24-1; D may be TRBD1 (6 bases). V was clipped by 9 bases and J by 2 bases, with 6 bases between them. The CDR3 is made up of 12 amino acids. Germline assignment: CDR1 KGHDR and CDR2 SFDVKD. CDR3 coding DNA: TGTGCCACCGGGGGCAACACCGGGGAGCTGTTTTTT. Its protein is CATGGNTGELFF.

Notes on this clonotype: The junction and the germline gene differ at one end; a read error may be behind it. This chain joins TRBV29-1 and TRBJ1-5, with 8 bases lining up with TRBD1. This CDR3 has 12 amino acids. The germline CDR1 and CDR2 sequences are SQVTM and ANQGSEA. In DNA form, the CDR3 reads TGCAGCGCAGGACAGGGCAATCAGCCCCAACATTTT. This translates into CSAGQGNQPQHF.

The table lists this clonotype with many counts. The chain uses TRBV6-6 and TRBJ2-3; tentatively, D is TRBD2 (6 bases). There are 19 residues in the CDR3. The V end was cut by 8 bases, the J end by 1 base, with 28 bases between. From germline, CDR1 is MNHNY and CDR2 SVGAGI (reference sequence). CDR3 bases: TGTGCCAGCCCCCCTACTTGGACCGGAGGGCCGGAAGGCACAGATACGCAGTATTTT. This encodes CASPPTWTGGPEGTDTQYF.

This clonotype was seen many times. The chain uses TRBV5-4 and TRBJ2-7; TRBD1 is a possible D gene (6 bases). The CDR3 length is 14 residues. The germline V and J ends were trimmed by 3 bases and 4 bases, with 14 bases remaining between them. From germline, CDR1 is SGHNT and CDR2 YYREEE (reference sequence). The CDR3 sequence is CASSSGVWEYEQYF. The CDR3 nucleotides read TGTGCCAGCAGCTCAGGGGTGTGGGAATACGAGCAGTACTTC.

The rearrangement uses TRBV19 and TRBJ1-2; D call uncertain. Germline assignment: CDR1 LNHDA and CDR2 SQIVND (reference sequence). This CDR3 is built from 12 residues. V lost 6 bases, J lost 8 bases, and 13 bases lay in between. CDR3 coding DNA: TGTGCCAGTAGGGTGGCGGCGAGGGGCTACACCTTC. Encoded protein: CASRVAARGYTF.

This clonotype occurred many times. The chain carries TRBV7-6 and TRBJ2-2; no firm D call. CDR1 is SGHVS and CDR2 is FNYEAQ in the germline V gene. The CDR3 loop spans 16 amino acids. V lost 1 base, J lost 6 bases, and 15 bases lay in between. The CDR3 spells CASSLELGLIAGELFF. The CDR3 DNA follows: TGTGCCAGCAGCTTAGAATTAGGTTTGATCGCCGGGGAGCTGTTTTTT.

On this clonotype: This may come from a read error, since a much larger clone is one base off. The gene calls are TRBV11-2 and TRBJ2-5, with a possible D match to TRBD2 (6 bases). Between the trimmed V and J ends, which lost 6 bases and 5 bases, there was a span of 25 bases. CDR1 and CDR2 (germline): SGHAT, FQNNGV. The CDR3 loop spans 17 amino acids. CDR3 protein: CASSKTPSRRAGETQYF. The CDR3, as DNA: TGTGCCAGCAGTAAAACCCCCAGCAGGAGGGCCGGGGAGACCCAGTACTTC.

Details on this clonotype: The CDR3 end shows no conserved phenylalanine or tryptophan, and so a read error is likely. The CDR3 coding sequence is TGTGCCAGCAGCGTAGGTGGAGGCTCCTACAATGAGCAGTTCAGA. This codes for CASSVGGGSYNEQFR. The rearrangement joins TRBV9 to TRBJ2-1, with D tentatively TRBD2 (5 bases). V gave up 0 bases and J gave up 0 bases, with 7 bases separating them. This CDR3 is built from 15 residues. CDR1 and CDR2 from the germline V gene are SGDLS and YYNGEE.

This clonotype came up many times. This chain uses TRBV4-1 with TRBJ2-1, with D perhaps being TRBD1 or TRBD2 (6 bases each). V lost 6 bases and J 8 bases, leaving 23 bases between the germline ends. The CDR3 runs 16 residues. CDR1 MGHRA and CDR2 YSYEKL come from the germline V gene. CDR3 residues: CASRRGWGAEGDEQFF. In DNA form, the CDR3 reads TGCGCCAGCAGGAGAGGTTGGGGGGCCGAAGGTGATGAGCAGTTCTTC.

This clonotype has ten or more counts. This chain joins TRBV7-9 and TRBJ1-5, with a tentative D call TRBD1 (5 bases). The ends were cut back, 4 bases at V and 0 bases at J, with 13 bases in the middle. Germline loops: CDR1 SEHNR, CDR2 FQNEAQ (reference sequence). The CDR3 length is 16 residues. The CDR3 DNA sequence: TGTGCCAGCAGCTCCCCGGACATACTTAGCAATCAGCCCCAGCATTTT. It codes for CASSSPDILSNQPQHF.

The CDR3 spells CATMGGQADTQYF. In DNA form, the CDR3 reads TGTGCCACCATGGGAGGACAGGCAGATACGCAGTATTTT. The J gene is TRBJ2-3, the V gene TRBV2, with D possibly matching TRBD1 (7 bases). V was cut by 10 bases and J by 4 bases, with 15 bases left in between. Germline CDR1 and CDR2: SNHLY and FYNNEI. The CDR3 totals 13 residues.

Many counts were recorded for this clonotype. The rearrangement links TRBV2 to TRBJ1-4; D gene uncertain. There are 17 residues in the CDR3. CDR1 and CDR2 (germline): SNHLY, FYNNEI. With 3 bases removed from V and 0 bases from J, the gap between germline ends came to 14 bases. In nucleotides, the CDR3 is TGTGCCAGCAGTGAGGGTATTTCTTGGGCAACTAATGAAAAACTGTTTTTT. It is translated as CASSEGISWATNEKLFF.